The next 32 T cell receptor beta chains were all read from a single sample in a study of CD8 T cells in ankylosing spondylitis. MiXCR was run by TCRdb on the 5' RACE reads, yielding one entry per CDR3 protein. The sample holds approximately 25,000 distinct CDR3 sequences; just over 2.5% are singletons and the top ten take 7.7%. The specimen was blood, either unsorted or a sorted T cell fraction (not recorded which). These receptors originate from a female donor with ankylosing spondylitis or in good health (not recorded which).

This clonotype was picked up many times. The rearrangement joins TRBV9 to TRBJ2-1, with D unresolved. Trimming pared 0 bases from V and 3 bases from J, leaving 7 bases between. The CDR3 sequence is 14 residues long. Germline CDR1 reads SGDLS; CDR2 reads YYNGEE. The CDR3 loop reads CASSVGPGYNEQFF. Here the CDR3 DNA reads TGTGCCAGCAGCGTAGGGCCCGGCTACAATGAGCAGTTCTTC.

There are many counts of this clonotype. The chain couples TRBV9 to TRBJ2-1; 8 bases fit TRBD1. The V gene end was trimmed by 4 bases and the J gene end by 8 bases; junction bases not matched to a gene: 5. CDR1 is SGDLS, CDR2 YYNGEE, per germline. The CDR3 sequence is 13 residues long. The CDR3 nucleotides are TGTGCCAGCAGCCCCGGACAGGGATATGAGCAGTTCTTC. Translated, it gives CASSPGQGYEQFF.

There are many counts of this clonotype. The chain has TRBV9 and TRBJ2-1; 7 positions match TRBD2. There are 14 residues in the CDR3. The germline V gene encodes CDR1 SGDLS and CDR2 YYNGEE. Trimming at V came to 4 bases and at J to 9 bases, leaving 10 bases not matched to a gene. The CDR3 reads CASSLLTSSGEQFF. CDR3 nucleotides: TGTGCCAGCAGCCTCTTGACTAGCTCGGGTGAGCAGTTCTTC.

This clonotype was recorded at least ten times. V is TRBV9 and J is TRBJ1-2; no definite D call. Deletions cut 0 bases from V and 2 bases from J, with 14 bases between. Germline values: CDR1 SGDLS, CDR2 YYNGEE. The CDR3 contains 16 residues. The CDR3 loop is CASSVEDLPANYGYTF. The CDR3 DNA follows: TGTGCCAGCAGCGTAGAGGACCTTCCGGCGAACTATGGCTACACCTTC. Using reference TRBV9 and TRBJ1-2 for the parts outside the CDR3, the full variable domain is DSGVTQTPKHLITATGQRVTLRCSPRSGDLSVYWYQQSLDQGLQFLIQYYNGEERAKGNILERFSAQQFPDLHSELNLSSLELGDSALYFCASSVEDLPANYGYTFGSGTRLTVV.

Many counts were recorded for this clonotype. This chain links TRBV9 with TRBJ2-1; 14 nucleotides agree with TRBD2. V shed 4 bases and J 0 bases; nucleotides not matched to a gene: 6. The CDR3 is 18 residues long. The V gene's germline CDR1 is SGDLS and CDR2 YYNGEE. The CDR3 DNA is TGTGCCAGCAGCTCCGGGACTAGCGGGGGCTTCTCCTACAATGAGCAGTTCTTC. It yields the protein CASSSGTSGGFSYNEQFF. The complete variable domain, with remaining parts taken from reference TRBV9 and TRBJ2-1, reads DSGVTQTPKHLITATGQRVTLRCSPRSGDLSVYWYQQSLDQGLQFLIQYYNGEERAKGNILERFSAQQFPDLHSELNLSSLELGDSALYFCASSSGTSGGFSYNEQFFGPGTRLTVL.

At least ten counts were recorded for this clonotype. The V call is TRBV9, the J call TRBJ2-3; 12 bases map to TRBD2. V shed 1 base and J 4 bases; nucleotides not matched to a gene: 7. This CDR3 has 17 amino acids. The germline V gene encodes CDR1 SGDLS and CDR2 YYNGEE. The CDR3 DNA follows: TGTGCCAGCAGCGTAAAATCTAGCGGGAGGGCCTCAGATACGCAGTATTTT. Amino acids: CASSVKSSGRASDTQYF.

This clonotype occurred many times. The CDR3 spells CASSVAAGDGHEQYF. The CDR3 region has the DNA TGTGCCAGCAGCGTAGCGGCAGGGGATGGCCACGAGCAGTACTTC. The chain recombines TRBV9 with TRBJ2-7, with a tentative D call TRBD1 (6 bases). Per germline, CDR1 SGDLS and CDR2 YYNGEE. This CDR3 has 15 residues. V was cut by 0 bases and J by 5 bases, with 15 bases left in between.

The sample holds many counts of this clonotype. The chain recombines TRBV9 with TRBJ2-3, with D perhaps matching TRBD1 or TRBD2 (6 bases each). The length of the CDR3 is 15 residues. V was pared by 0 bases and J by 2 bases, with 10 bases between. Germline lookup yields CDR1 SGDLS and CDR2 YYNGEE. DNA for the CDR3: TGTGCCAGCAGCGTAGTCGGGGGCTACACAGATACGCAGTATTTT. Residues: CASSVVGGYTDTQYF.

This clonotype was seen many times. This chain links TRBV9 with TRBJ1-6, with 11 nucleotides matching TRBD1. The V gene end was trimmed by 3 bases and the J gene end by 10 bases; junction bases not matched to a gene: 3. The CDR3 sequence is 14 residues long. CDR1 SGDLS and CDR2 YYNGEE come from the germline V gene. The CDR3 nucleotides read TGTGCCAGCAGCGGGGGACAGGGGGACTCACCCCTCCACTTT. Its protein product is CASSGGQGDSPLHF.

This clonotype was counted many times. The rearrangement joins TRBV9 to TRBJ2-5, with D possibly being TRBD2 (6 bases). The V gene's germline CDR1 is SGDLS and CDR2 YYNGEE. There are 16 residues in the CDR3. Trimming removed 4 bases at V and 2 bases at J, with 18 bases between. CDR3 nucleotide sequence: TGTGCCAGCAGCCCCATGGCGGGGAGATCACAAGAGACCCAGTACTTC. It translates to CASSPMAGRSQETQYF.

In its sample, this clonotype was seen many times. The chain has TRBV9 and TRBJ2-1; maybe TRBD1 (7 bases). The germline V gene encodes CDR1 SGDLS and CDR2 YYNGEE. This CDR3 has 15 residues. With 5 bases removed from V and 9 bases from J, the gap between germline ends came to 21 bases. The CDR3 loop is CASSSGGRAGTEQFF. DNA for the CDR3: TGTGCCAGCAGTTCAGGGGGGCGGGCAGGGACTGAGCAGTTCTTC.

In its sample, this clonotype was seen many times. The chain joins TRBV9 to TRBJ1-2; D may be TRBD1 (6 bases). Germline CDR1 reads SGDLS; CDR2 reads YYNGEE. Trimming cost V 2 bases and J 2 bases, with 13 bases left between them. The CDR3 runs 15 residues. The CDR3 here is CASSVNQGTNYGYTF. The CDR3 nucleotides read TGTGCCAGCAGCGTTAATCAGGGGACCAACTATGGCTACACCTTC.

This clonotype was seen ten or more times. The chain uses TRBV9 and TRBJ1-3; perhaps TRBD1 as D (5 bases). CDR3 length: 14 residues. V was pared by 3 bases and J by 0 bases, with 7 bases between. The germline V gene encodes CDR1 SGDLS and CDR2 YYNGEE. The CDR3 region is CASSGGFSGNTIYF. Written as DNA, the CDR3 is TGTGCCAGCAGCGGGGGCTTCTCTGGAAACACCATATATTTT.

Many counts were recorded for this clonotype. This CDR3 reads CASSTSGTSSYNEQFF. CDR3 sequence (DNA): TGTGCCAGCAGCACCTCCGGGACTAGCTCCTACAATGAGCAGTTCTTC. The chain is built from TRBV9 and TRBJ2-1; 8 bases line up with TRBD2. Germline V gives CDR1 SGDLS, CDR2 YYNGEE. V lost 4 bases to trimming and J lost 0 bases; unmatched junction nucleotides: 6. The CDR3 sequence is 16 residues long.

This clonotype appeared many times. V is TRBV9 and J is TRBJ2-3, with TRBD2 matching over 7 bases. The CDR3 extends over 16 amino acids. V lost 4 bases, J lost 4 bases, and 12 bases stayed unmatched. In germline, CDR1 is SGDLS, CDR2 YYNGEE. The CDR3 region has the DNA TGTGCCAGCAGCCTCACTGGGAGGGGTAGGTCAGATACGCAGTATTTT. Translation gives CASSLTGRGRSDTQYF. Using reference TRBV9 and TRBJ2-3 for the parts outside the CDR3, the full variable domain is DSGVTQTPKHLITATGQRVTLRCSPRSGDLSVYWYQQSLDQGLQFLIQYYNGEERAKGNILERFSAQQFPDLHSELNLSSLELGDSALYFCASSLTGRGRSDTQYFGPGTRLTVL.

In its sample, this clonotype was seen many times. The chain couples TRBV9 to TRBJ2-3, with D possibly being TRBD2 (6 bases). V was pared by 0 bases and J by 0 bases, with 8 bases between. Germline V CDR1 and CDR2: SGDLS, YYNGEE. The CDR3 runs 15 residues. CDR3 nucleotides: TGTGCCAGCAGCGTAGTCGGGGGAAGCACAGATACGCAGTATTTT. Its translation is CASSVVGGSTDTQYF.

This clonotype was found many times. The chain joins TRBV9 to TRBJ2-5; D is unresolved. V was shortened by 1 base and J by 3 bases, with 7 bases between the two germline ends. This CDR3 is 13 amino acids long. Germline lookup yields CDR1 SGDLS and CDR2 YYNGEE. The CDR3 spells CASSVQLEETQYF. CDR3 DNA sequence: TGTGCCAGCAGCGTACAGTTGGAAGAGACCCAGTACTTC.

This clonotype came up many times. J is TRBJ2-2 and V is TRBV9, with TRBD2 as a possible D gene (6 bases). V gave up 2 bases and J gave up 2 bases, with 7 bases separating them. Looked up from germline, CDR1 is SGDLS and CDR2 is YYNGEE. This CDR3 contains 14 residues. The CDR3 loop reads CASSVSGNTGELFF. Here the CDR3 DNA reads TGTGCCAGCAGCGTTAGCGGTAACACCGGGGAGCTGTTTTTT.

This clonotype was seen at least ten times. The chain links TRBV9 to TRBJ2-2; 10 bases fit TRBD2. The CDR3 totals 16 residues. Germline loops: CDR1 SGDLS, CDR2 YYNGEE. Losses at the gene ends were 3 bases for V and 1 base for J; bases not matched to a gene: 3. The chain's CDR3 is CASSARTSGNTGELFF. The CDR3 nucleotides read TGTGCCAGCAGCGCCAGGACTAGCGGGAACACCGGGGAGCTGTTTTTT. The variable domain in full, completed from reference TRBV9 and TRBJ2-2, reads DSGVTQTPKHLITATGQRVTLRCSPRSGDLSVYWYQQSLDQGLQFLIQYYNGEERAKGNILERFSAQQFPDLHSELNLSSLELGDSALYFCASSARTSGNTGELFFGEGSRLTVL.

This clonotype was counted at least ten times. This rearrangement joins TRBV9 to TRBJ1-2; 9 positions match TRBD1. The germline CDR1 and CDR2 sequences are SGDLS and YYNGEE. The ends lost 4 bases at V and 4 bases at J; junction bases unmatched: 8. This CDR3 comprises 15 residues. CDR3 sequence: CASSPTGGVGYGYTF. For the CDR3, the DNA is TGTGCCAGCAGCCCCACAGGGGGCGTGGGCTATGGCTACACCTTC.

This clonotype is judged medium-sized (0.01 to 0.1%). The chain combines TRBV9 with TRBJ2-3, with D uncertain. The CDR3 has 15 residues. Deletions cut 0 bases from V and 2 bases from J, with 10 bases between. CDR1 is SGDLS, CDR2 YYNGEE, per germline. CDR3 sequence reads: CASSVVPQNTDTQYF. In DNA, the CDR3 is TGTGCCAGCAGCGTAGTCCCTCAGAACACAGATACGCAGTATTTT.

This clonotype turned up a few times. The chain carries TRBV9 and TRBJ2-3, with 9 bases aligning to TRBD2. Trimming at V came to 0 bases and at J to 0 bases, leaving 11 bases not matched to a gene. This CDR3 is built from 19 residues. Germline CDR1 SGDLS, CDR2 YYNGEE. The CDR3 DNA is TGTGCCAGCAGCGTAGGGGGCGGGGGGGGATTGATAAGCACAGATACGCAGTATTTT. It codes for CASSVGGGGGLISTDTQYF.

This clonotype was seen many times. The V call is TRBV9, the J call TRBJ1-5; D is ambiguous. The CDR3 has 15 residues. Germline CDR1 SGDLS, CDR2 YYNGEE. The V gene lost 0 bases and the J gene lost 1 base, with 8 bases spanning the gap. The DNA for the CDR3 is TGTGCCAGCAGCGTAGACGATAGCAGCAATCAGCCCCAGCATTTT. Translating it yields CASSVDDSSNQPQHF.

At least ten counts were recorded for this clonotype. The chain recombines TRBV9 with TRBJ1-6, with D possibly matching TRBD1 (6 bases). Trimming left V 3 bases short and J 11 bases short, with 12 bases between. The germline CDR1 and CDR2 sequences are SGDLS and YYNGEE. There are 13 residues in the CDR3. This CDR3 is CASSATGTTPLHF. In nucleotides, the CDR3 is TGTGCCAGCAGCGCCACAGGGACGACACCCCTCCACTTT.

Ten or more counts support this clonotype. V and J are TRBV9 and TRBJ2-1, with 7 bases that match TRBD2. CDR1 and CDR2 (germline): SGDLS, YYNGEE. The CDR3 totals 16 residues. Trimming took 0 bases from V and 5 from J; bases not matched to a gene: 8. The CDR3 region is CASSVALAGDHNEQFF. CDR3 DNA: TGTGCCAGCAGCGTAGCTCTGGCGGGGGATCACAATGAGCAGTTCTTC.

This clonotype was observed a few times. A read error may be the cause here, since a much bigger clone is one base away. The chain uses TRBV9 and TRBJ2-3; D may match TRBD1 or TRBD2 (5 bases each). Germline CDR1 and CDR2: SGDLS and YYNGEE. The CDR3 sequence is 15 residues long. Here the CDR3 reads CASNVGNGAGDTQYF. The CDR3 bases are TGTGCCAGCAACGTAGGGAACGGGGCGGGAGATACGCAGTATTTT.

This clonotype showed up many times. The chain combines TRBV9 with TRBJ2-5; D unclear. V dropped 3 bases and J dropped 3 bases, with 6 bases sitting between them. Germline V gene data show CDR1 as SGDLS and CDR2 as YYNGEE. This CDR3 comprises 12 residues. The CDR3 region is CASSGFEETQYF. In DNA form, the CDR3 reads TGTGCCAGCAGCGGGTTCGAAGAGACCCAGTACTTC.

This clonotype was counted many times. The V call is TRBV9, the J call TRBJ1-5, with TRBD1 as a possible D gene (5 bases). This CDR3 has 14 residues. Trimming took 0 bases from V and 10 from J, leaving 14 bases between them. The V gene's germline CDR1 is SGDLS and CDR2 YYNGEE. The CDR3 DNA follows: TGTGCCAGCAGCGTAGGACAGTTCATAGGACCCCAGCATTTT. This sequence encodes CASSVGQFIGPQHF.

In this sample, this clonotype turned up many times. This rearrangement joins TRBV9 to TRBJ1-5; D remains ambiguous. The CDR3 runs to 13 residues. Trimming removed 0 bases from V and 8 bases from J, with 9 bases in between. CDR1 is SGDLS and CDR2 is YYNGEE in the germline V gene. CDR3 DNA sequence: TGTGCCAGCAGCGTAGCCCCCAGCGAGCCCCAGCATTTT. Residues: CASSVAPSEPQHF.

Many counts were recorded for this clonotype. The J gene is TRBJ1-1, the V gene TRBV9; no clear D gene. CDR1 is SGDLS, CDR2 YYNGEE, per germline. This CDR3 is 14 amino acids long. V was shortened by 0 bases and J by 2 bases, with 8 bases between the two germline ends. DNA for the CDR3: TGTGCCAGCAGCGTAGGTCCCTTAAACACTGAAGCTTTCTTT. The encoded protein is CASSVGPLNTEAFF. Full variable domain (outside the CDR3, taken from reference TRBV9 and TRBJ1-1): DSGVTQTPKHLITATGQRVTLRCSPRSGDLSVYWYQQSLDQGLQFLIQYYNGEERAKGNILERFSAQQFPDLHSELNLSSLELGDSALYFCASSVGPLNTEAFFGQGTRLTVV.

This clonotype showed up just a few times. The V and J genes are TRBV9 and TRBJ1-3, with D hard to call. Germline V gene lookup returns CDR1 SGDLS and CDR2 YYNGEE. V lost 3 bases to trimming and J lost 2 bases, with 15 bases between them. This CDR3 spans 16 amino acids. CDR3 protein: CASSERTGRTGNTIYF. CDR3 coding DNA: TGTGCCAGCAGCGAACGGACCGGTCGTACTGGAAACACCATATATTTT.

This clonotype was seen repeatedly, ten times or more. The rearrangement joins TRBV9 to TRBJ2-3; D unresolved. Trimming took off 3 bases at V and 2 bases at J, with 13 bases between the two ends. Germline loops: CDR1 SGDLS, CDR2 YYNGEE. The length of the CDR3 is 15 residues. As DNA, the CDR3 is TGTGCCAGCAGCGCCCATAGCTCGAACACAGATACGCAGTATTTT. It translates to CASSAHSSNTDTQYF.